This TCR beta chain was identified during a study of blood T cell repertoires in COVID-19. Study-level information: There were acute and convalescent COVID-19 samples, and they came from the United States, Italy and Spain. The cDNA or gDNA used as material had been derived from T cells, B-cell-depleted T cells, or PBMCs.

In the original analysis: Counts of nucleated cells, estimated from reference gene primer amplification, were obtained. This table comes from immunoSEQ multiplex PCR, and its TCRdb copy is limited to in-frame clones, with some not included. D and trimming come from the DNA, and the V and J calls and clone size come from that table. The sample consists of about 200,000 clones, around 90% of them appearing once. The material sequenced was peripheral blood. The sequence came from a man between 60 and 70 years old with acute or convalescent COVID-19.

In nucleotides, the CDR3 is TGTGCCAGCACCCCGGGGACAGGGGGCGGTTGGGTGTCCTACGAGCAGTACTTC. Protein product: CASTPGTGGGWVSYEQYF. The chain couples TRBV7-9 to TRBJ2-7; 12 bases are a match to TRBD1. V shed 7 bases, J shed 1 base, and the junction held 14 bases outside the gene matches. Germline V gives CDR1 SEHNR, CDR2 FQNEAQ (reference sequence). This CDR3 region has 18 residues.